The 28 T cell receptor beta chains listed next were all sequenced from one sample in a study of T cells in women clearing cervical HPV infection (dated by TCRdb to 2016 to 2019). Receptors were amplified or captured by the immunoSEQ multiplex PCR assay. The immuneACCESS repertoire file appears here via TCRdb, limited to in-frame rearrangements. These files lack a portion of the clones; in checked studies, under half of the deficit traces to unresolved V genes, and the cause of the others is not known. The sample's records list around 35,000 clones. The top ten clones comprise about 1.5% of the sample. Sequencing used blood buffy coat. These TCRs come from a woman between 18 and 75 years old with a cervical HPV16 infection that either progressed to CIN3+ or cleared (not recorded which).

Remarks on this clone: The CDR3 extends 3 residues past the end of the read, so its final part is completed from the germline J gene. V gene TRBV5-1 combines with J gene TRBJ2-2, with 11 bases lining up with TRBD2. Trimming cost V 7 bases and J 4 bases; bases outside gene matches: 12. The germline gives CDR1 SGHRS, CDR2 YFSETQ. The CDR3 is 17 residues long. The sequenced CDR3 bases are TGCGCCAGCCGACCTCCGGGACTAGCGGCCCCCACCGGGGAG. Translated, it gives CASRPPGLAAPTGE. The CDR3, in full, reads CASRPPGLAAPTGELFF.

Details on this clone: The read comes to an end 3 residues before the CDR3 does, leaving the germline J gene to fill in the end. The V call is TRBV4-1, the J call TRBJ1-4; possible D gene TRBD1, 6 bases. V was trimmed by 7 bases and J by 3 bases, leaving 12 bases between them. Germline CDR1 MGHRA, CDR2 YSYEKL. This CDR3 comprises 14 residues. The sequenced CDR3 bases are TGCGCCAGCAAGGTGACAGGCTCTAATGAAAAA. This encodes CASKVTGSNEK. The whole CDR3 region reads CASKVTGSNEKLFF.

Notes on this clone: The read stops 3 residues short of the end of the CDR3; the missing end is completed from the germline J gene. This same CDR3 is encoded by further DNA sequences in the sample. V gene TRBV13 combines with J gene TRBJ1-2; 8 positions match TRBD1. Germline V gives CDR1 PRHDT, CDR2 FYEKMQ (reference sequence). The ends lost 5 bases at V and 6 bases at J; junction bases unmatched: 2. The CDR3 loop spans 12 amino acids. CDR3 bases read: TGTGCCAGCAGCGGACAGGGCGATGGC. Translating it yields CASSGQGDG. The entire CDR3 is CASSGQGDGYTF.

A note on this clone: The read ends 3 residues shy of where the CDR3 ends; the end is completed using the germline J gene. The V and J genes are TRBV7-9 and TRBJ2-7; the match to TRBD2 covers 11 bases. Trimming at V came to 6 bases and at J to 2 bases, leaving 6 bases not matched to a gene. The germline V gene has CDR1 SEHNR and CDR2 FQNEAQ (reference sequence). CDR3 length: 15 amino acids. The chain's CDR3 is CASRSRLAGTYEQYF. The CDR3 bases that were read are TGTGCCAGCAGATCCCGACTAGCGGGGACCTACGAG.

Comment on this clone: Read coverage stops 3 residues before the CDR3 terminus; the germline J gene supplies the remainder. The chain couples TRBV18 to TRBJ2-7; TRBD1 aligns across 12 bases. This CDR3 is built from 16 residues. J lost 0 bases, V lost 6 bases, and 6 bases had no gene match. Germline V gene lookup returns CDR1 KGHSH and CDR2 LQKENI. CDR3 sequence reads: CASSGTGGAGSYEQYF. CDR3 bases read: TGTGCCAGCTCGGGGACAGGGGGCGCGGGCTCCTACGAG.

As regards this clone: The CDR3 extends 3 residues past the end of the read, so its final part is completed from the germline J gene. V and J are TRBV2 and TRBJ2-2, with D unclear. Trimming took 6 bases from V and 3 from J, leaving 8 bases between them. The CDR3 covers 13 residues. Germline assignment: CDR1 SNHLY and CDR2 FYNNEI. CDR3 loop: CASRKEDTGELFF. Incomplete CDR3 DNA: TGTGCCAGCAGGAAAGAGGACACCGGGGAG.

Worth noting for this clone: The CDR3 is cut off 3 residues early in the read; its end comes from the germline J gene. The rearrangement uses TRBV9 and TRBJ1-4; D possibly corresponds to TRBD1 (6 bases). The CDR3 runs to 15 residues. Trimming removed 4 bases from V and 7 bases from J, with 17 bases in between. Germline lookup yields CDR1 SGDLS and CDR2 YYNGEE. The DNA read from the CDR3 is TGTGCCAGCAGCCCCCAACAGGGTCTGGGTGAAAAA. Translating it yields CASSPQQGLGEK. The entire CDR3 sequence reads CASSPQQGLGEKLFF.

To note about this clone: Read data end 3 residues before the CDR3 end; the end is taken from the germline J gene. This chain connects TRBV5-1 to TRBJ2-3; TRBD1 might be the D (5 bases). This CDR3 has 15 residues. CDR1 and CDR2 from the germline V gene are SGHRS and YFSETQ. Partial CDR3 DNA: TGCGCCAGCAGTACAGGTCAGGGCGAACAAGAGACG. Its translation is CASSTGQGEQET. The CDR3 reads in full as CASSTGQGEQETQYF.

As regards this clone: The CDR3 goes on 3 residues after the read ends, and that part is filled in from the germline J gene. The rearrangement links TRBV6-1 to TRBJ1-2; TRBD1 matches at 8 bases. The CDR3 is 16 residues long. The germline V gene has CDR1 MNHNS and CDR2 SASEGT. CDR3 DNA (partial): TGTGCCAGCAGTGAACAAAGGACAGGGTCAACAGATACC. It codes for CASSEQRTGSTDT. The complete CDR3 reads CASSEQRTGSTDTYTF.

Comments on this clone: The read gets to within 3 residues of the CDR3 end, and the germline J gene fills in the rest. This sequence joins TRBV5-1 and TRBJ2-3, with D perhaps TRBD2 (5 bases). Germline V gene lookup returns CDR1 SGHRS and CDR2 YFSETQ. The CDR3 runs to 15 residues. The V gene lost 1 base and the J gene lost 0 bases, with 9 bases spanning the gap. CDR3 loop: CASSLFSESTDTQYF. The sequenced part of the CDR3 DNA is TGCGCCAGCAGCTTGTTTAGCGAAAGCACAGATACG.

To note about this clone: The CDR3 end falls 3 residues outside the read, so it is completed with the germline J gene. The chain couples TRBV19 to TRBJ1-1, with a tentative D call TRBD1 (5 bases). The CDR3 extends over 15 amino acids. The germline V gene has CDR1 LNHDA and CDR2 SQIVND (reference sequence). The ends were cut back, 5 bases at V and 1 base at J, with 14 bases in the middle. CDR3 region: CASSGRGLGNTEAFF. The covered CDR3 bases are TGTGCCAGTAGTGGTAGGGGACTAGGGAACACTGAA.

Of note for this clone: The read halts 3 residues ahead of the CDR3 end, with the missing end drawn from the germline J gene. This chain joins TRBV2 and TRBJ2-7, with D maybe TRBD2 (7 bases). Germline CDR1 reads SNHLY; CDR2 reads FYNNEI. The CDR3 covers 15 residues. V lost 3 bases, J lost 0 bases, and 12 bases lay in between. The CDR3 reads CASSDGGQHSYEQYF. The part of the CDR3 DNA that was read is TGTGCCAGCAGTGACGGGGGGCAGCACTCCTACGAG.

As concerns this clone: The read ends 3 residues before the CDR3 terminus; that terminus is restored from the germline J gene. The chain is built from TRBV19 and TRBJ1-5, with 8 positions matching TRBD1. The J segment lost 7 bases and the V segment lost 7 bases, leaving 9 bases of the junction unmatched. Germline lookup yields CDR1 LNHDA and CDR2 SQIVND (reference sequence). The CDR3 sequence is 14 residues long. The sequenced part of the CDR3 DNA is TGTGCCAGTAAGCGGACAGGGTTAGGACAGCCC. Translation: CASKRTGLGQP. The full CDR3 protein is CASKRTGLGQPQHF.

For this clone: The DNA ends 3 residues before the CDR3 does, and the rest of the CDR3 is filled in from the germline J gene. J is TRBJ2-6 and V is TRBV7-8, with D maybe TRBD1 (5 bases). Trimming shortened V by 4 bases and J by 9 bases, and 19 bases separated the two germline ends. This CDR3 contains 16 residues. The germline V gene has CDR1 SGHVS and CDR2 FQNEAQ. The CDR3 reads CASSSGHGVPLNVLTF. CDR3 DNA (partial): TGTGCCAGCAGCTCCGGACACGGTGTGCCGCTCAACGTC.

Remarks on this clone: The read comes to an end 3 residues before the CDR3 does, leaving the germline J gene to fill in the end. The V and J genes are TRBV29-1 and TRBJ2-2; 7 bases are a match to TRBD1. The CDR3 consists of 13 residues. Germline CDR1 and CDR2: SQVTM and ANQGSEA. The CDR3 protein is CSVEGQTGEKLFF. The sequenced part of the CDR3 DNA is TGCAGCGTTGAGGGACAGACGGGCGAAAAG.

On this clone: The CDR3 goes on 3 residues after the read ends, and that part is filled in from the germline J gene. The chain links TRBV19 to TRBJ2-4; TRBD2 might be the D (5 bases). Germline lookup yields CDR1 LNHDA and CDR2 SQIVND (reference sequence). The CDR3 sequence is 14 residues long. The CDR3 loop is CASSTLDFGYGQYF. Incomplete CDR3 DNA: TGTGCCAGTAGTACCTTGGACTTTGGCTATGGT.

As concerns this clone: Read coverage stops 3 residues before the CDR3 terminus; the germline J gene supplies the remainder. The chain combines TRBV20-1 with TRBJ2-5; 11 bases line up with TRBD2. There are 15 residues in the CDR3. With 5 bases clipped from V and 7 bases from J, the junction kept 12 bases outside the gene matches. The germline V gene encodes CDR1 DFQATT and CDR2 SNEGSKA (reference sequence). Incomplete CDR3 DNA: TGCAGTGCTCCTAGCGGGGGGTCCGGATCAGGGACC. Its translation: CSAPSGGSGSGT. The full CDR3 reads CSAPSGGSGSGTQYF.

On this clone itself: The DNA ends 3 residues before the CDR3 does, and the rest of the CDR3 is filled in from the germline J gene. The chain has TRBV5-1 and TRBJ2-4, with 7 bases identical to TRBD2. Germline V CDR1 and CDR2: SGHRS, YFSETQ. This CDR3 region has 14 residues. The CDR3 sequence is CASSLASGDHGQYF. CDR3 bases read: TGCGCCAGCAGCTTGGCCAGCGGGGACCATGGT.

In regard to this clone: The read ends 3 residues shy of where the CDR3 ends; the end is completed using the germline J gene. The chain combines TRBV19 with TRBJ1-1; D is perhaps TRBD1 (5 bases). This CDR3 has 13 amino acids. The germline V gene has CDR1 LNHDA and CDR2 SQIVND (reference sequence). The ends were cut back, 1 base at V and 6 bases at J, with 9 bases in the middle. The CDR3 spells CASSIGRVAEAFF. The CDR3 DNA, read in part, is TGTGCCAGTAGTATAGGCAGGGTTGCTGAA.

A remark on this clone: The read stops 3 residues short of the end of the CDR3; the missing end is completed from the germline J gene. The chain employs TRBV2 and TRBJ2-3; 10 bases match TRBD2. Germline V lookup: CDR1 SNHLY, CDR2 FYNNEI. This CDR3 is 16 amino acids long. The CDR3 sequence: CASSEGRAGGQETQYF. The covered CDR3 bases are TGTGCCAGCAGTGAAGGGCGAGCGGGAGGGCAAGAGACG.

As for this clone: Read sequence stops 3 residues before the CDR3 end, and the germline J gene provides the missing end. This chain uses TRBV7-9 with TRBJ2-2; 8 bases fit TRBD1. The CDR3 has 13 residues. The germline CDR1 and CDR2 sequences are SEHNR and FQNEAQ (reference sequence). V lost 5 bases, J lost 7 bases, and 3 bases stayed unmatched. The sequenced CDR3 bases are TGTGCCAGCAGCCCACAGGGGGTCGGGGAG. Its protein product is CASSPQGVGE. The full CDR3 protein is CASSPQGVGELFF.

About this clone: The read falls 3 residues short of the CDR3 end, and the missing part is taken from the germline J gene. V is TRBV19 and J is TRBJ2-2; TRBD2 is a possible D gene (6 bases). V was trimmed by 7 bases and J by 1 base, leaving 10 bases between them. Germline CDR1 LNHDA, CDR2 SQIVND (reference sequence). This CDR3 has 14 amino acids. The CDR3 protein is CASIGSGNTGELFF. CDR3 DNA (partial): TGTGCCAGTATAGGTAGCGGGAACACCGGGGAG.

Concerning this clone: The sequence runs out 3 residues before the end of the CDR3; the remainder is reconstructed from the germline J gene. This chain connects TRBV18 to TRBJ2-2; the D call may be TRBD1 or TRBD2 (6 bases each). The CDR3 totals 15 residues. The germline V gene has CDR1 KGHSH and CDR2 LQKENI. The DNA read from the CDR3 is TGTGCCAGCTCACCGGTACAGGGAGGTGATTCACCG. Translated, it gives CASSPVQGGDSP. The full CDR3 sequence reads CASSPVQGGDSPLFF. The entire variable domain, with the rest obtained from reference TRBV18 and TRBJ2-2, is as follows: NAGVMQNPRHLVRRRGQEARLRCSPMKGHSHVYWYRQLPEEGLKFMVYLQKENIIDESGMPKERFSAEFPKEGPSILRIQQVVRGDSAAYFCASSPVQGGDSPLFFGEGSRLTVL.

Notes on this clone: Coverage ceases 3 residues before the CDR3 finishes, and the germline J gene fills in the end. This chain connects TRBV6-2 or TRBV6-3 to TRBJ2-3, with D perhaps matching TRBD1 (5 bases). Germline assignment: CDR1 MNHEY and CDR2 SVGEGT. Trimming removed 6 bases at V and 4 bases at J, with 20 bases between. The CDR3 is made up of 16 amino acids. The CDR3 bases that were read are TGTGCCAGCAGGGCCGACAGACTTTTGTTCTCAGATACG. Protein product: CASRADRLLFSDT. The entire CDR3 sequence reads CASRADRLLFSDTQYF.

Details on this clone: The CDR3 is cut off 3 residues early in the read; its end comes from the germline J gene. The chain joins TRBV20-1 to TRBJ2-5; TRBD2 matches at 8 bases. V was clipped by 4 bases and J by 2 bases; unmatched bases: 6. Germline assignment: CDR1 DFQATT and CDR2 SNEGSKA (reference sequence). CDR3 length: 14 residues. CDR3 amino acids: CSATPLAEQETQYF. CDR3 DNA, as far as it was read: TGCAGTGCTACTCCACTAGCGGAACAAGAGACC.

Notes on this clone: The read terminates 3 residues ahead of where the CDR3 ends, so the germline J gene completes it. The chain combines TRBV6-2 or TRBV6-3 with TRBJ2-3; D may be TRBD1 (5 bases). This CDR3 region has 12 residues. The germline V gene has CDR1 MNHEY and CDR2 SVGEGT. The CDR3 reads CASRQVQETQYF. The DNA read from the CDR3 is TGTGCCAGCAGACAGGTACAAGAGACG.

Notes on this clone: The read terminates 3 residues ahead of where the CDR3 ends, so the germline J gene completes it. The chain uses TRBV6-1 and TRBJ2-3; D is possibly TRBD1 (5 bases). This CDR3 has 14 amino acids. The germline V gene has CDR1 MNHNS and CDR2 SASEGT. The covered CDR3 bases are TGTGCCAGCAGTGATGACAGAACCAATCAGCCG. It yields the protein CASSDDRTNQP. The CDR3 reads in full as CASSDDRTNQPQYF.

Of note for this clone: The sequenced fragment ends 3 residues before the CDR3 boundary, so the rest is inferred from the germline J gene. The chain links TRBV5-3 to TRBJ2-3; D ambiguous. TRBV5-3 is an ORF; its function is uncertain. The CDR3 covers 11 residues. The ends were cut back, 4 bases at V and 4 bases at J, with 4 bases in the middle. The CDR3 loop is CARSLADTQYF. The CDR3 DNA, read in part, is TGTGCCAGAAGCCTAGCAGATACG.